This passage covers 18 T cell receptor beta chains from one sample sequenced in a study of T cells in Graves' hyperthyroidism and ophthalmopathy. Amplification targeted TCR beta CDR3 regions from RNA transcripts. The TCR CDR3 was amplified in a first-round RT-PCR using the HTBI primer set. From the multiplex PCR reads, TCRdb called clonotypes with MiXCR, one entry per CDR3 protein. The sample lists 50,000 to 60,000 distinct CDR3 sequences, roughly 49% occurring once. Sequencing was performed on blood. Source of these receptors: a woman under 40 with Graves' ophthalmopathy.

This clonotype was recorded once. One end of the junction varies from germline; a read error may be responsible. V is TRBV7-9 and J is TRBJ2-7, with 10 bases identical to TRBD2. The CDR3 totals 18 residues. CDR1 and CDR2 (germline): SEHNR, FQNEAQ (reference sequence). The CDR3 coding sequence is TGTGCCAGCAGCTTAACGCTGATACTAGCGGGGAACACCGGGGAGCTGTACTTC. This codes for CASSLTLILAGNTGELYF. Full variable domain (missing parts from reference TRBV7-9 and TRBJ2-7): DTGVSQNPRHKITKRGQNVTFRCDPISEHNRLYWYRQTLGQGPEFLTYFQNEAQLEKSRLLSDRFSAERPKGSFSTLEIQRTEQGDSAMYLCASSLTLILAGNTGELYFGPGTRLTVT.

This clonotype came up many times. The V call is TRBV18, the J call TRBJ2-7; D is uncertain. The CDR3 extends over 11 amino acids. Trimming left V 4 bases short and J 6 bases short, with 7 bases between. Germline V gene lookup returns CDR1 KGHSH and CDR2 LQKENI. The CDR3 DNA follows: TGTGCCAGCTCACGGGCGGTCGAGCAGTACTTC. Encoded protein: CASSRAVEQYF.

The rearrangement links TRBV4-2 to TRBJ2-2; D not resolved. Germline V gene lookup returns CDR1 LGHNA and CDR2 YNFKEQ. The CDR3 has 12 residues. V lost 0 bases to trimming and J lost 7 bases, with 3 bases between them. CDR3 region: CASSQEDGELFF. The CDR3 nucleotides are TGTGCCAGCAGCCAAGAAGACGGGGAGCTGTTTTTT.

Many counts were recorded for this clonotype. The gene calls are TRBV12-3 or TRBV12-4 and TRBJ2-2, with D possibly TRBD1 on 8 matching bases. There are 15 residues in the CDR3. Trimming left V 5 bases short and J 6 bases short, with 16 bases between. The CDR3 region has the DNA TGTGCCAGCAGTCCTCGGACAGGGAGGGCCGGGGAGCTGTTTTTT. This sequence encodes CASSPRTGRAGELFF.

This clonotype was recorded once. This rearrangement joins TRBV20-1 to TRBJ2-3; 9 bases are shared with TRBD2. Germline V gives CDR1 DFQATT, CDR2 SNEGSKA (reference sequence). The CDR3 covers 13 residues. The V segment lost 6 bases and the J segment 4 bases; nucleotides outside the gene matches: 5. The chain's CDR3 is CSATSGTPDTQYF. CDR3 coding DNA: TGCAGTGCGACTAGCGGTACTCCAGATACGCAGTATTTT.

The chain recombines TRBV30 with TRBJ1-3; 10 nucleotides agree with TRBD1. The CDR3 totals 13 residues. Germline-derived CDR1 and CDR2 are GTSNPN and SVGIG (reference sequence). Unmatched junction bases numbered 5, after V lost 8 bases and J lost 4 bases. This CDR3 reads CAGRGQGGNTIYF. The CDR3 DNA reads TGTGCCGGACGGGGACAGGGGGGAAACACCATATATTTT.

This chain uses TRBV20-1 with TRBJ2-7, with D tentatively TRBD2 (6 bases). CDR3 length: 14 residues. Trimming shortened V by 6 bases and J by 0 bases, and 15 bases separated the two germline ends. CDR1 is DFQATT and CDR2 is SNEGSKA in the germline V gene (reference sequence). CDR3 amino acids: CSAIGAGNSYEQYF. In DNA form, the CDR3 reads TGCAGTGCCATCGGGGCGGGGAACTCCTACGAGCAGTACTTC.

This clonotype was observed once. This rearrangement joins TRBV7-9 to TRBJ1-1, with TRBD1 matching over 10 bases. Germline loops: CDR1 SEHNR, CDR2 FQNEAQ (reference sequence). The CDR3 is made up of 15 amino acids. Trimming at V came to 4 bases and at J to 7 bases, leaving 9 bases not matched to a gene. In DNA, the CDR3 is TGTGCCAGCAGCTGGCAGGGACAGGGGACTTTTGAAGCTTTCTTT. It encodes CASSWQGQGTFEAFF.

As for this clonotype: A much larger clone differs from this one at a single base, so this may be a read error. This rearrangement joins TRBV2 to TRBJ2-5, with 12 positions matching TRBD2. The CDR3 length is 17 residues. Germline V gives CDR1 SNHLY, CDR2 FYNNEI. The CDR3 here is CAGSLPLAGGLRETQYF. In nucleotides, the CDR3 is TGTGCCGGCAGTCTCCCACTAGCGGGAGGTCTTAGGGAGACCCAGTACTTC.

This clonotype has ten or more counts. J is TRBJ1-4 and V is TRBV12-3 or TRBV12-4; 8 bases map to TRBD1. V lost 3 bases, J lost 4 bases, and 4 bases stayed unmatched. The CDR3 has 15 amino acids. The CDR3 DNA reads as TGTGCCAGCAGTTTCCGGACAGGGCTTAATGAAAAACTGTTTTTT. As protein: CASSFRTGLNEKLFF.

The chain carries TRBV5-4 and TRBJ2-1; D tentatively reads TRBD1 or TRBD2 (5 bases each). Germline CDR1 and CDR2: SGHNT and YYREEE (reference sequence). This CDR3 spans 16 amino acids. V lost 2 bases to trimming and J lost 2 bases, with 14 bases between them. The CDR3 DNA reads as TGTGCCAGCAGCTTAAACAGTGGGGGTGCCTACAATGAGCAGTTCTTC. It specifies CASSLNSGGAYNEQFF.

The sample holds one count of this clonotype. The chain combines TRBV19 with TRBJ2-1; the match to TRBD2 covers 9 bases. V gave up 4 bases and J gave up 8 bases; unmatched junction bases: 6. The CDR3 covers 14 residues. Germline CDR1 reads LNHDA; CDR2 reads SQIVND (reference sequence). CDR3 in DNA: TGTGCCAGTAGTACTAGCGGGACTGGGCATGAGCAGTTCTTC. Translated: CASSTSGTGHEQFF.

This clonotype was found many times. J is TRBJ1-1 and V is TRBV7-9, with a possible D match to TRBD1 (5 bases). Germline V gene sequence: CDR1 SEHNR, CDR2 FQNEAQ (reference sequence). The CDR3 spans 16 residues. V was clipped by 3 bases and J by 0 bases, with 14 bases between them. This CDR3 is CASSFGFGAMNTEAFF. As DNA, the CDR3 is TGTGCCAGCAGCTTTGGTTTCGGGGCAATGAACACTGAAGCTTTCTTT. Full variable domain (rest looked up from reference TRBV7-9 and TRBJ1-1): DTGVSQNPRHKITKRGQNVTFRCDPISEHNRLYWYRQTLGQGPEFLTYFQNEAQLEKSRLLSDRFSAERPKGSFSTLEIQRTEQGDSAMYLCASSFGFGAMNTEAFFGQGTRLTVV.

Concerning this clonotype itself: This CDR3 is missing its conserved last phenylalanine or tryptophan, likely due to a read error. The chain joins TRBV3-1 to TRBJ2-7, with D uncertain. Trimming cost V 1 base and J 3 bases, with 7 bases left between them. The germline V gene has CDR1 LGHDT and CDR2 YNNKEL (reference sequence). The CDR3 is 13 residues long. CDR3 region: CASSQVLDYEQYC. The CDR3 DNA sequence: TGTGCCAGCAGCCAAGTCCTCGACTACGAGCAGTACTGC.

This clonotype was seen many times. This chain joins TRBV3-1 and TRBJ1-3; D gene unclear. Germline V gene sequence: CDR1 LGHDT, CDR2 YNNKEL (reference sequence). The CDR3 length is 16 residues. V was trimmed by 0 bases and J by 0 bases, leaving 9 bases between them. CDR3 in DNA: TGTGCCAGCAGCCAAGAGCTGGTGGGCTCTGGAAACACCATATATTTT. Translated, it gives CASSQELVGSGNTIYF. Drawing the rest from reference TRBV3-1 and TRBJ1-3, the complete variable domain is DTAVSQTPKYLVTQMGNDKSIKCEQNLGHDTMYWYKQDSKKFLKIMFSYNNKELIINETVPNRFSPKSPDKAHLNLHINSLELGDSAVYFCASSQELVGSGNTIYFGEGSWLTVV.

The chain uses TRBV2 and TRBJ2-5; 9 bases are a match to TRBD1. This CDR3 comprises 14 residues. V trimming: 7 bases; J trimming: 6 bases; junction bases outside the gene matches: 9. From germline, CDR1 is SNHLY and CDR2 FYNNEI. CDR3: CASKNTGGVQTQYF. DNA of the CDR3: TGTGCCAGCAAAAACACAGGGGGCGTCCAGACCCAGTACTTC.

The chain combines TRBV19 with TRBJ2-7; D is unresolved. Germline lookup yields CDR1 LNHDA and CDR2 SQIVND (reference sequence). Deletions cut 5 bases from V and 0 bases from J, with 8 bases between. This CDR3 is 13 amino acids long. The CDR3: CASSDRVSYEQYF. The CDR3 DNA reads TGTGCCAGTAGTGACCGGGTCTCCTACGAGCAGTACTTC.

This clonotype came up a few times. The chain employs TRBV6-7 and TRBJ2-5; D is uncertain. TRBV6-7 counts as an open reading frame of uncertain function. There are 10 residues in the CDR3. V gave up 6 bases and J gave up 7 bases, with 6 bases separating them. In DNA, the CDR3 is TGTGCCAGCAGAGACGGGACCCAGTACTTC. Residues: CASRDGTQYF.